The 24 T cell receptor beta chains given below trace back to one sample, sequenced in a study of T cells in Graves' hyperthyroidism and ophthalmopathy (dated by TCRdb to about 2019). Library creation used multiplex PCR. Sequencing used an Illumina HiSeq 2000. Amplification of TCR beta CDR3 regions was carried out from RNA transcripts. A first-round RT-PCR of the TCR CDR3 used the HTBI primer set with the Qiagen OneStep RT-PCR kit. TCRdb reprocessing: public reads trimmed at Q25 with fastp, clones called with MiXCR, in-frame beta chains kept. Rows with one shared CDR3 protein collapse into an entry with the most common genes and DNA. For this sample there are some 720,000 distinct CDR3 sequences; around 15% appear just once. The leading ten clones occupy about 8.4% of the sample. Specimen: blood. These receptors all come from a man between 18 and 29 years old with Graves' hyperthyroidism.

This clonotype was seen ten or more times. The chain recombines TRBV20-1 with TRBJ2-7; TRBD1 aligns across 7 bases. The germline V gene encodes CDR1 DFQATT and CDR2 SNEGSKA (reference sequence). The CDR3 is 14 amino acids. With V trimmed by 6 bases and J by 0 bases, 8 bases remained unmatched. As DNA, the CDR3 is TGCAGTGCGGAAGAGGGGGCCCTCTCCTACGAGCAGTACTTC. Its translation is CSAEEGALSYEQYF.

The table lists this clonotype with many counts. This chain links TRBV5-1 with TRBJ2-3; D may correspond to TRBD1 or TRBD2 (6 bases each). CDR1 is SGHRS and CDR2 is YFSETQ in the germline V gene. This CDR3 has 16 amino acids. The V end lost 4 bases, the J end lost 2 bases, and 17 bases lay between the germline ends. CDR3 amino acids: CASSEEGGGYTDTQYF. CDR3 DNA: TGCGCCAGCAGCGAAGAGGGGGGAGGATACACAGATACGCAGTATTTT.

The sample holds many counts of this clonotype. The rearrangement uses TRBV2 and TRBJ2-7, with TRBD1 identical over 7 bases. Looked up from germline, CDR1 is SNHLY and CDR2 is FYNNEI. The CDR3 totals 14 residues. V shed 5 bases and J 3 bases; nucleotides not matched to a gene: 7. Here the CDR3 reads CASSRQGSDYEQYF. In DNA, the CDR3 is TGTGCCAGCAGTCGACAGGGTAGCGACTACGAGCAGTACTTC.

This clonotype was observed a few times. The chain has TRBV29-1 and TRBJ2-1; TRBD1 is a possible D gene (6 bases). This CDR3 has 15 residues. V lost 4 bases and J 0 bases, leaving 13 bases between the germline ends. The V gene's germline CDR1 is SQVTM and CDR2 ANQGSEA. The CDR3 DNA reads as TGCAGCGTTGGCCTCACAGGGAACTCCTACAATGAGCAGTTCTTC. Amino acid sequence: CSVGLTGNSYNEQFF.

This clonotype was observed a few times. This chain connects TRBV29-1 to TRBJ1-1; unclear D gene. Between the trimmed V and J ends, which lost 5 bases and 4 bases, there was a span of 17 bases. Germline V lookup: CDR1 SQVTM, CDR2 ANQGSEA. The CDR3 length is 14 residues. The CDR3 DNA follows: TGCAGCGTTTCCCGGGTGTTCTTTGGCACTGAAGCTTTCTTT. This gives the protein CSVSRVFFGTEAFF.

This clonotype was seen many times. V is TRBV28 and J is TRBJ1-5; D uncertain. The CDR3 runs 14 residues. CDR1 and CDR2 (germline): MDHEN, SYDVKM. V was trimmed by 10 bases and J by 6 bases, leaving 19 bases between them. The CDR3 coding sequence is TGTGCCATTTCGGCGGTGAGTCGTAGTCAGCCCCAGCATTTT. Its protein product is CAISAVSRSQPQHF.

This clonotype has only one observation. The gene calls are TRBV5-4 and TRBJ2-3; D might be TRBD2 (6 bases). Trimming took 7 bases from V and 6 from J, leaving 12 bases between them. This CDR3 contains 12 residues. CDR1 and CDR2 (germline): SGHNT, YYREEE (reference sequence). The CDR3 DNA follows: TGTGCCAGCTCTAGGGAGGTGGATACGCAGTATTTT. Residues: CASSREVDTQYF. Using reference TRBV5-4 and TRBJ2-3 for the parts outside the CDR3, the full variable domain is ETGVTQSPTHLIKTRGQQVTLRCSSQSGHNTVSWYQQALGQGPQFIFQYYREEENGRGNFPPRFSGLQFPNYSSELNVNALELDDSALYLCASSREVDTQYFGPGTRLTVL.

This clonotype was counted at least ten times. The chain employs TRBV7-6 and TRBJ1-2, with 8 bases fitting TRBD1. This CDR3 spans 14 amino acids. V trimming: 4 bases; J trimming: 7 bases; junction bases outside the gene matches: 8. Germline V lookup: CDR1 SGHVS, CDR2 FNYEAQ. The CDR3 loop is CASSYTGGTAGYTF. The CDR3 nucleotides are TGTGCCAGCAGCTACACAGGGGGGACGGCTGGCTACACCTTC.

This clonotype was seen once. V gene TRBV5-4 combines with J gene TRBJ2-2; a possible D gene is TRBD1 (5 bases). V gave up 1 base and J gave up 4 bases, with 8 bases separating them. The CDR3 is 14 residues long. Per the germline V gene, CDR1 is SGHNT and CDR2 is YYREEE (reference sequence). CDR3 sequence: CASSLSRATGELFF. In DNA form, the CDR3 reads TGTGCCAGCAGCTTGAGCAGGGCCACCGGGGAGCTGTTTTTT.

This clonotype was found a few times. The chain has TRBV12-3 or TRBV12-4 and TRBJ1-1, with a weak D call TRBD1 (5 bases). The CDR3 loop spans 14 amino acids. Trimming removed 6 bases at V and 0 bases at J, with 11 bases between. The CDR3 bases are TGTGCCAGCAGCGAGGGACGGTTGAACACTGAAGCTTTCTTT. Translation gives CASSEGRLNTEAFF.

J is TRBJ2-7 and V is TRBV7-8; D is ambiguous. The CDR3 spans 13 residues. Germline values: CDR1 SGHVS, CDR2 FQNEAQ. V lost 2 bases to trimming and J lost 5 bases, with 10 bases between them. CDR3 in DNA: TGTGCCAGCAGCTTAACCCTTTCTAACGAGCAGTACTTC. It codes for CASSLTLSNEQYF.

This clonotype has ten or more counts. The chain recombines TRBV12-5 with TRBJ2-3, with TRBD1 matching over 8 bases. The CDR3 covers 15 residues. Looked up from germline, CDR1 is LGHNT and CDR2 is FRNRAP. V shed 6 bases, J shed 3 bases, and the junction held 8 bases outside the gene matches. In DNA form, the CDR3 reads TGTGCTAGTGGCCCGGACAGGGTCGGGACAGATACGCAGTATTTT. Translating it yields CASGPDRVGTDTQYF.

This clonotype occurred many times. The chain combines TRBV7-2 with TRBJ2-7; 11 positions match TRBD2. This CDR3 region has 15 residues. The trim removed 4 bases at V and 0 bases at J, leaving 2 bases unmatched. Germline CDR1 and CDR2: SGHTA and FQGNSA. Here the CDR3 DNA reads TGTGCCAGCAGCTCGACTAGCGGGGACTCCTACGAGCAGTACTTC. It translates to CASSSTSGDSYEQYF.

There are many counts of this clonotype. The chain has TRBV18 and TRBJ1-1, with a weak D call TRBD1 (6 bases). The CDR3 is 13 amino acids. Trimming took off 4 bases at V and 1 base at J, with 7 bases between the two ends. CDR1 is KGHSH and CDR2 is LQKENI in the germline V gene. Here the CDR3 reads CASSQGQNTEAFF. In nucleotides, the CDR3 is TGTGCCAGCTCACAGGGACAGAACACTGAAGCTTTCTTT. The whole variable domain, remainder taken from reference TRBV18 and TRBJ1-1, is NAGVMQNPRHLVRRRGQEARLRCSPMKGHSHVYWYRQLPEEGLKFMVYLQKENIIDESGMPKERFSAEFPKEGPSILRIQQVVRGDSAAYFCASSQGQNTEAFFGQGTRLTVV.

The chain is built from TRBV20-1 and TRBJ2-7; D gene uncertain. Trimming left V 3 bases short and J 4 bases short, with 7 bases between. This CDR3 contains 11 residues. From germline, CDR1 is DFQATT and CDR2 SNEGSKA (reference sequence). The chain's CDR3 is CSASPKYEQYF. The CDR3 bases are TGCAGTGCTAGTCCTAAATACGAGCAGTACTTC.

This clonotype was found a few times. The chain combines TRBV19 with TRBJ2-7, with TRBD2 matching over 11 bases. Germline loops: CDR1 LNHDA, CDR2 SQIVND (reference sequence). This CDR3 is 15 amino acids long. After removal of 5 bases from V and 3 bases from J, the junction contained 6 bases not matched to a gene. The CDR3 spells CASSLAGGPIYEQYF. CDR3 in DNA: TGTGCCAGTAGTTTAGCGGGAGGGCCCATCTACGAGCAGTACTTC.

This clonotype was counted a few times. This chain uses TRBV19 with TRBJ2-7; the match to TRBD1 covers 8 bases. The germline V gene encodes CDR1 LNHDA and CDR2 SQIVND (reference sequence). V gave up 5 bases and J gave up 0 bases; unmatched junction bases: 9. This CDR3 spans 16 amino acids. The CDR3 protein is CASSLHRDRISYEQYF. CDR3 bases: TGTGCCAGTAGTCTTCACCGGGACAGGATCTCCTACGAGCAGTACTTC.

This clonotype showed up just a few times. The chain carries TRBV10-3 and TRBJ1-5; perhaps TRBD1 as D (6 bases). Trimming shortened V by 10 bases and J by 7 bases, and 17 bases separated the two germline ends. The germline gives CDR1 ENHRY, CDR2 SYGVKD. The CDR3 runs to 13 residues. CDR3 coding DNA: TGTGCCAAGGACAGAACAATACCCCAGCCCCAGCATTTT. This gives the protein CAKDRTIPQPQHF.

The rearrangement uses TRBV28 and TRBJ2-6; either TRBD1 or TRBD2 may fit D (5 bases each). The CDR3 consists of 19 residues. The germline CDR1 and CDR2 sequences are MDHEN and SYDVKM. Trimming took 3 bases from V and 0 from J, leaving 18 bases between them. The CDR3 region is CASSFIFGTTFSGANVLTF. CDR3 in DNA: TGTGCCAGCAGTTTTATATTTGGGACGACGTTCTCTGGGGCCAACGTCCTGACTTTC.

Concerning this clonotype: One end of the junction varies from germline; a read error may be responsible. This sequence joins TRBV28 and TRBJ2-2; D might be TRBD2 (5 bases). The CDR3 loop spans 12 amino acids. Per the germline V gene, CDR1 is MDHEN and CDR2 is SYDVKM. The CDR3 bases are TGTGCCAGCAGCTACAGCACCGGGGAGCTGTCTTTT. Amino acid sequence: CASSYSTGELSF.

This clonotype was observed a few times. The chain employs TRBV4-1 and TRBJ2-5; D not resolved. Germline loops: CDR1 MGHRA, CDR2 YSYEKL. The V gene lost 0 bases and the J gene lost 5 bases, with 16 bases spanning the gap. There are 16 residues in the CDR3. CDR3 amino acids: CASSQDPLAPLETQYF. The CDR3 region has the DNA TGCGCCAGCAGCCAAGACCCTCTGGCTCCATTGGAGACCCAGTACTTC.

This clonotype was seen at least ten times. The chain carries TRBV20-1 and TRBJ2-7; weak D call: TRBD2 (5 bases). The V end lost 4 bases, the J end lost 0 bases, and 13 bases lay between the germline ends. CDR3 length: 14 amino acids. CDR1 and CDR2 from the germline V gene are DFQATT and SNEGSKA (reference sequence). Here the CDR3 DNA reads TGCAGTGCTAAACCTAGCACCTACTCCTACGAGCAGTACTTC. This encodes CSAKPSTYSYEQYF.

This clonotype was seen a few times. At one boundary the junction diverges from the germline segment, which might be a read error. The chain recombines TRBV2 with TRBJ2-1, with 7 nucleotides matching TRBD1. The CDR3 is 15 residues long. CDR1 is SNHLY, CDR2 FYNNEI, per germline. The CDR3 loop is CASSGPGDSYNEQSF. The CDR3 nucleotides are TGTGCCAGCAGTGGCCCTGGGGACAGCTACAATGAGCAGTCCTTC.

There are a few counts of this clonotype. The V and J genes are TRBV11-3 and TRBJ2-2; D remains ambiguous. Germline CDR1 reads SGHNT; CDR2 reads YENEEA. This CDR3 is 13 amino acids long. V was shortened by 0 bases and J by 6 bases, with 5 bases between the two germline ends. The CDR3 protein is CASSLDRAGELFF. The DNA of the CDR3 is TGTGCCAGCAGCTTAGACCGAGCCGGGGAGCTGTTTTTT.